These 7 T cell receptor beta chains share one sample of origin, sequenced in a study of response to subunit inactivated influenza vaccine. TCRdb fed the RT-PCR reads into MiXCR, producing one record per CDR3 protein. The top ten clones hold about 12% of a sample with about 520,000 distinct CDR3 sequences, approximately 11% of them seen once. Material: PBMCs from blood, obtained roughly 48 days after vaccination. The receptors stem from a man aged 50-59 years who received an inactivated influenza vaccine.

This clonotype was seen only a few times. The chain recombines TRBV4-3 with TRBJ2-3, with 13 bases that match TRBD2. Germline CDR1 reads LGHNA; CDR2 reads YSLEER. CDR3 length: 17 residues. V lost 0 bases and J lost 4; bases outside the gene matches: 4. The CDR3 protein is CASSQDGLAGVADTQYF. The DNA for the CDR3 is TGCGCCAGCAGCCAAGATGGACTAGCGGGAGTGGCAGATACGCAGTATTTT.

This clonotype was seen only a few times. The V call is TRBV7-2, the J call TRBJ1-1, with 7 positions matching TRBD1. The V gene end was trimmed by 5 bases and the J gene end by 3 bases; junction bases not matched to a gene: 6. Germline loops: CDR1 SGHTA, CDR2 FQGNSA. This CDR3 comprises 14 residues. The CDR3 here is CASSRGGSDTEAFF. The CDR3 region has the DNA TGTGCCAGCAGCAGAGGGGGCAGCGACACTGAAGCTTTCTTT.

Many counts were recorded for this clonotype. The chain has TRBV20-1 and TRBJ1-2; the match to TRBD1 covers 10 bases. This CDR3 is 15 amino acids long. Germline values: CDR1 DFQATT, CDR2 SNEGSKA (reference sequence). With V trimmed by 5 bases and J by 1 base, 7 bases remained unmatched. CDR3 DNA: TGCAGTGCTTGGACAGGGGGGAATTTTAACTATGGCTACACCTTC. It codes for CSAWTGGNFNYGYTF.

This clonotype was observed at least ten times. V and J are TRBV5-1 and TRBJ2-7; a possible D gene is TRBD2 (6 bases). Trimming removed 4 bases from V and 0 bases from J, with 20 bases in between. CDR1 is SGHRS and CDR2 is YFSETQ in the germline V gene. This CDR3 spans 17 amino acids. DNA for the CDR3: TGCGCCAGCAGCATGGGGGAGGCGCACACGCCCTCCTACGAGCAGTACTTC. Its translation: CASSMGEAHTPSYEQYF.

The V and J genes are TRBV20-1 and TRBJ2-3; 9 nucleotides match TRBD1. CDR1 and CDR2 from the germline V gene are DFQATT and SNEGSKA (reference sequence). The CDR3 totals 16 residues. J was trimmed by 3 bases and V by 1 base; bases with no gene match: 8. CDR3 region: CSARANDRGWTDTQYF. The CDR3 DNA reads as TGCAGTGCTAGAGCTAACGACAGGGGGTGGACAGATACGCAGTATTTT.

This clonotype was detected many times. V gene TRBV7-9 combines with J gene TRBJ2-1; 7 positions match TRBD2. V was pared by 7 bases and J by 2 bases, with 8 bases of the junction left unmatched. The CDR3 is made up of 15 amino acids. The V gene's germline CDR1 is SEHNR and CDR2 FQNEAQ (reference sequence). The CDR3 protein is CASTSSGATYNEQFF. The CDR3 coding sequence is TGTGCCAGCACCTCGAGCGGGGCTACCTACAATGAGCAGTTCTTC.

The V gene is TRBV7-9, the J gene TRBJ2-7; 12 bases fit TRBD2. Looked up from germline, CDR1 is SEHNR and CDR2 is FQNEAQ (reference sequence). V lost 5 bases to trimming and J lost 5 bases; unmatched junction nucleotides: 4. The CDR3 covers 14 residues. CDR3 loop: CASSTRTSGDEQYF. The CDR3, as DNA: TGTGCCAGCAGCACCCGGACTAGCGGGGACGAGCAGTACTTC.